This T cell receptor (beta chain) was recovered during a study of blood T cells in healthy people across ages. Study in general: Template switching captured about one barcoded beta molecule per two T cells.

Notes on the study in general: Greater diversity and more naive CD4+ cells were seen in long-lived donors than in aged donors.

Each donor's blood draw was 7.5 to 10 milliliters of peripheral blood. The second PCR ran about 6 to 12 cycles with a sample-barcoded 5' primer and J-beta primers. TCRdb passed the 5' RACE reads through MiXCR, listing each CDR3 protein once. The data contain about 1.6 million distinct CDR3 sequences, about 31% of them singletons. A remark on this clonotype: What it binds is not known. A junction boundary mismatches the germline segment, possibly from a read error.

The sample taken for sequencing was blood. This receptor was obtained from a woman aged 25 to 39 in good health.

CDR3 nucleotide sequence: TGTGCCAACAGTTTAGGGACAGGGGTAAAGACCCAGTACTTC. It specifies CANSLGTGVKTQYF. The chain is built from TRBV12-3 or TRBV12-4 and TRBJ2-5, with TRBD1 matching over 10 bases. The CDR3 is 14 amino acids.